This TCR beta chain originates from a study of blood T cell repertoires in COVID-19. Overall study context: The analysed material was cDNA or gDNA that came from T cells, B-cell-depleted T cells, or PBMCs.

Enrolled through a virtual design, the participants were between about 18 and 100 years of age and came from some 25 US areas. Participants were placed into cohorts based on the clinical history they reported. TCRdb keeps only in-frame clones here, not all; method: immunoSEQ multiplex PCR. The table shows about 100,000 clones, with 65% to 90% occurring only once. V dropped 0 bases and J dropped 4 bases, with 11 bases sitting between them. CDR3 length equals 15 residues. Germline lookup yields CDR1 SGHDT and CDR2 YYEEEE. Input material: PBMCs or T cells enriched from blood (not recorded which). The receptor was isolated from a woman in her fifties or sixties who had recovered from COVID-19. The chain links TRBV5-6 to TRBJ1-5; a weak D match, TRBD1 (5 bases). The CDR3 DNA reads as TGTGCCAGCAGCTTGGTTGGGGCAGGGAATCAGCCCCAGCATTTT. It encodes CASSLVGAGNQPQHF. Full variable domain (rest looked up from reference TRBV5-6 and TRBJ1-5): DAGVTQSPTHLIKTRGQQVTLRCSPKSGHDTVSWYQQALGQGPQFIFQYYEEEERQRGNFPDRFSGHQFPNYSSELNVNALLLGDSALYLCASSLVGAGNQPQHFGDGTRLSIL.